This passage covers 27 T cell receptor beta chains from one sample sequenced in a study of T cells expressing NK-cell markers (dated by TCRdb to the early 2020s). Receptor amplification or capture employed 5' RACE. Sequencing was performed on an Illumina HiSeq 2000. TCRdb reprocessed the public reads and reports one entry per CDR3 protein sequence, without DNA. This sample's table carries a few hundred thousand distinct CDR3 sequences. Jointly, the top ten make up approximately 0.39% of the sample. Sequenced input: blood T cells: a sorted CD56 or NKG2C T cell subset, CD4+ or CD8+ T cells, or bulk PBMC T cells (not recorded which). All receptors derive from a man aged 18 to 35 in good health. Donor details come from another sample of the same person, matched by shared clones.

The rearrangement joins TRBV20-1 to TRBJ2-1; without DNA, the TCRdb call of TRBD1 cannot be checked. Germline CDR1 is DFQATT and CDR2 is SNEGSKA (reference sequence). The CDR3 is 16 amino acids. CDR3 residues: CSAIFWGGKTGNEQFF.

The rearrangement uses TRBV12-3 or TRBV12-4 and TRBJ2-1; TCRdb lists TRBD1, though no DNA is available to test this call. The CDR3 loop spans 13 amino acids. The CDR3 here is CASSWDLTNEQFF.

The rearrangement joins TRBV6-5 to TRBJ2-7. The germline V gene encodes CDR1 MNHEY and CDR2 SVGAGI. The length of the CDR3 is 13 residues. Here the CDR3 reads CASSYSVFYEQYF.

This chain uses TRBV19 with TRBJ1-2; TCRdb names TRBD1, which stays unverified in the absence of DNA. The CDR3 is 14 residues long. CDR1 and CDR2 (germline): LNHDA, SQIVND (reference sequence). The CDR3 spells CASSIGQAVHGYTF. The variable domain in full, with the rest retrieved from reference TRBV19 and TRBJ1-2, is DGGITQSPKYLFRKEGQNVTLSCEQNLNHDAMYWYRQDPGQGLRLIYYSQIVNDFQKGDIAEGYSVSREKKESFPLTVTSAQKNPTAFYLCASSIGQAVHGYTFGSGTRLTVV.

The rearrangement uses TRBV20-1 and TRBJ2-3; lacking DNA, the TRBD2 call made by TCRdb goes unchecked. The CDR3 has 14 residues. In germline, CDR1 is DFQATT, CDR2 SNEGSKA (reference sequence). The CDR3 sequence is CSAFPSGSADTQYF.

The chain links TRBV7-3 to TRBJ2-6; no DNA is available, so the TRBD1 call from TCRdb remains unchecked. The CDR3 is 15 residues long. Germline CDR1 reads SGHTA; CDR2 reads FQGTGA. CDR3 in amino acids: CASSLLTGGANVLTF.

This chain joins TRBV19 and TRBJ1-2; absent DNA, TCRdb's TRBD1 call cannot be checked. This CDR3 comprises 15 residues. Germline V gene sequence: CDR1 LNHDA, CDR2 SQIVND (reference sequence). The CDR3 region is CASTPSGGGNYGYTF.

The chain employs TRBV30 and TRBJ2-2; the TCRdb call, TRBD1, lacks DNA for checking. The CDR3 is 13 residues long. Germline V gene data show CDR1 as GTSNPN and CDR2 as SVGIG (reference sequence). CDR3 in amino acids: CACQGRRTGELFF.

The chain employs TRBV23-1 and TRBJ2-2; TCRdb names TRBD1, which stays unverified in the absence of DNA. TRBV23-1 is an open reading frame, and its role is uncertain. This CDR3 has 21 residues. This CDR3 is CASSQCRGQGDSSFNTGELFF.

The chain recombines TRBV12-3 or TRBV12-4 with TRBJ2-2; TCRdb calls TRBD1, which cannot be checked without DNA. The CDR3 length is 15 residues. CDR3 sequence: CASSLSLGGTGELFF.

The V gene is TRBV10-3, the J gene TRBJ2-2; TCRdb picks TRBD1, but there is no DNA to check that call. The germline CDR1 and CDR2 sequences are ENHRY and SYGVKD. The CDR3 spans 17 residues. The CDR3 region is CAITPGGSSLPTGELFF.

V gene TRBV9 combines with J gene TRBJ2-1. Germline V gene sequence: CDR1 SGDLS, CDR2 YYNGEE. This CDR3 spans 17 amino acids. The CDR3 loop is CASSVEWRIGSYNEQFF.

The rearrangement uses TRBV4-1 and TRBJ1-2. CDR3 length: 14 amino acids. The germline V gene has CDR1 MGHRA and CDR2 YSYEKL. The chain's CDR3 is CASSQEQGSRGYTF.

J is TRBJ2-6 and V is TRBV20-1; TCRdb's D gene call, TRBD2, goes unchecked for lack of DNA. The CDR3 extends over 19 amino acids. CDR1 and CDR2 (germline): DFQATT, SNEGSKA (reference sequence). CDR3 amino acids: CSASKSGSGRSSGANVLTF.

The chain has TRBV11-3 and TRBJ2-5; lacking DNA, the TRBD1 call made by TCRdb goes unchecked. This CDR3 contains 16 residues. The germline CDR1 and CDR2 sequences are SGHNT and YENEEA. The chain's CDR3 is CASSFFREGEQETQYF.

The J gene is TRBJ1-5, the V gene TRBV5-1; TCRdb outputs TRBD1, but without DNA this stays unchecked. Germline assignment: CDR1 SGHRS and CDR2 YFSETQ. The CDR3 runs 16 residues. The CDR3 sequence is CASSSGTGKSNQPQHF.

J is TRBJ2-1 and V is TRBV6-4; absent DNA, TCRdb's TRBD2 call cannot be checked. Germline CDR1 MRHNA, CDR2 SNTAGT. This CDR3 is built from 16 residues. CDR3 residues: CASSAKRDFSYNEQFF.

The CDR3: CASGPSGGRETQYF. V is TRBV12-3 or TRBV12-4 and J is TRBJ2-5; TCRdb's D call, TRBD2, is unchecked because there is no DNA. CDR3 length equals 14 residues.

CDR3 residues: CASKALPGTSGSSTDTQYF. This chain uses TRBV10-2 with TRBJ2-3; TCRdb's D call, TRBD2, is unchecked because there is no DNA. The CDR3 sequence is 19 residues long. CDR1 and CDR2 from the germline V gene are WSHSY and SAAADI.

The chain is built from TRBV20-1 and TRBJ1-2; TCRdb picks TRBD1, but there is no DNA to check that call. The CDR3 is 16 residues long. Germline-derived CDR1 and CDR2 are DFQATT and SNEGSKA (reference sequence). Here the CDR3 reads CSARLIFTRTAYGYTF.

The J gene is TRBJ2-2, the V gene TRBV12-3 or TRBV12-4; TCRdb's D call, TRBD1, is unchecked because there is no DNA. This CDR3 has 15 amino acids. CDR3: CASIPFQGAKEELFF.

This chain uses TRBV9 with TRBJ2-1; TCRdb's D gene call, TRBD1, goes unchecked for lack of DNA. Germline lookup yields CDR1 SGDLS and CDR2 YYNGEE. The length of the CDR3 is 15 residues. CDR3 amino acids: CASSVVGGGYNEQFF.

The V gene is TRBV7-9, the J gene TRBJ2-1; TCRdb proposes TRBD2, but this gene call is untestable without DNA. There are 14 residues in the CDR3. From germline, CDR1 is SEHNR and CDR2 FQNEAQ (reference sequence). The CDR3 loop reads CASSRGPLENEQFF.

V gene TRBV5-4 combines with J gene TRBJ1-1. The CDR3 consists of 14 residues. Per germline, CDR1 SGHNT and CDR2 YYREEE (reference sequence). This chain's CDR3 is CASSLARSNTEAFF.

The gene calls are TRBV5-1 and TRBJ2-1; without DNA, the TCRdb call of TRBD1 cannot be checked. Per germline, CDR1 SGHRS and CDR2 YFSETQ. CDR3 length: 13 amino acids. CDR3 sequence: CASSLTGVDEQFF.

The V gene is TRBV4-1, the J gene TRBJ2-3; TCRdb reports TRBD2, a call that lacks DNA to check it against. The CDR3 runs to 16 residues. Germline CDR1 MGHRA, CDR2 YSYEKL. CDR3 sequence: CASSKGSGVVEDTQYF.

The chain joins TRBV24-1 to TRBJ2-2; the D gene TCRdb calls, TRBD1, cannot be checked with no DNA. This CDR3 spans 15 amino acids. Germline CDR1 KGHDR, CDR2 SFDVKD. The CDR3 protein is CATSRRARPTGELFF.